Sequencing of this T cell receptor (beta chain) was carried out in a study of a mutant IDH1 vaccine in newly diagnosed glioma. A single count supports this clone. What it binds is not known. Data came from immunoSEQ multiplex PCR; TCRdb stores just in-frame clones and leaves some out. Among about 88,000 clones listed, roughly 82% were seen once. Germline V gene sequence: CDR1 SNHLY, CDR2 FYNNEI. The CDR3 loop spans 14 amino acids. V trimming: 6 bases; J trimming: 0 bases; junction bases outside the gene matches: 4. Described time point: baseline, week 1 (first vaccination visit). Treatment noted: pre-vaccination baseline after standard-of-care therapy. In every donor, the tumor was a new WHO grade 3 or 4 IDH1-mutant, ATRX-lost astrocytoma. Study outcomes and limitations: The occurrence of vaccine-induced immune responses was seen in around 93% of patients.

The clonotype was recovered from a man aged 35-49 years with glioma. Some clones in this sample may be carry-over from other donors' samples. V is TRBV2 and J is TRBJ1-2; 7 bases agree with TRBD1. The starting material was PBMCs, obtained from a glioma patient treated with radiotherapy, temozolomide or both. DNA of the CDR3: TGTGCCAGCAGATACAGGGGAGCTAACTATGGCTACACCTTC. This translates into CASRYRGANYGYTF.